This TCR beta chain was observed in a study of CD8 T cells in ankylosing spondylitis (dated by TCRdb to about 2017). Background on the whole study: The study profiled T cell receptor beta repertoires in healthy donors and ankylosing spondylitis patients to find disease-linked TCR variants. The full study cohort comprised around 25 ankylosing spondylitis patients and 85 to 120 healthy donors. Peripheral blood was sampled, and synovial fluid was also collected from ankylosing spondylitis patients.

CDR3 length: 13 amino acids, cysteine to phenylalanine. CDR3 DNA only is kept here, 39 bases in frame from base 1. Taken from the germline V gene (reference sequence), the CDR1 and CDR2 loops are LGHDT and YNNKEL. V loses 5 bases, J loses 6 bases, and the germline ends lie 11 bases apart. As concerns this clonotype: There is no known antigen for this receptor. It has no much larger one-base neighbor in the sample; base qualities were not kept.

The full study reports these points: Blood from ankylosing spondylitis patients appeared to be characterized by a TCR beta motif composed of under ten highly homologous amino acid variants. According to the report, matched synovial fluid samples from ankylosing spondylitis patients were significantly enriched for the disease-linked clones. The disease-linked clones had a CD8+ phenotype and were found at relatively low frequencies in peripheral blood. Some TCR beta motif variants had previously been reported in synovial fluid and blood of reactive arthritis patients, which suggested common disease-initiation mechanisms.

Data came from an Illumina HiSeq 2500. Quantitative 5'-RACE with molecular barcodes was used to prepare TCR beta libraries. The study's own analysis went as follows. A new computational method based on a probabilistic model of VDJ rearrangement was used to identify disease-linked TCR variants. In-frame beta chains were kept once TCRdb had trimmed the public reads at Q25 with fastp and called clones with MiXCR. Each CDR3 protein appears once, grouped with its most common genes and DNA. These V and J calls derive from TCRdb rather than the authors' analysis. This sample gives over 700,000 distinct CDR3 sequences in total; over 15% of them show up just once. The ten largest clones represent about 19% of the sample.

The TCR was taken from a male donor with ankylosing spondylitis. The specimen was blood, either unsorted or a sorted T cell fraction (not recorded which). Recombination connected TRBV3-1 to TRBJ2-1; the D gene is possibly TRBD2, with 6 bases matching. For the CDR3, the sequence is CASSEGLINEQFF. The sequenced DNA: TGTGCCAGCAGCGAGGGACTGATCAATGAGCAGTTCTTC.